This is a list of T cell receptor beta chains from one sample in a study of cytomegalovirus exposure and HLA in healthy donors. Method: immunoSEQ multiplex PCR; TCRdb's copy keeps in-frame clones and lacks some. The sample lists some 170,000 clones, 55% to 75% seen once, with 2% to 3% in the top ten. Material for sequencing was PBMCs. The source of these receptors is a human donor in good health. Both conserved end residues are part of each CDR3. The order of the fields is J gene, D gene, V gene, clone size, CDR3 protein, CDR3 DNA. The D gene is left open where the match is weak. Expanded clones get a size class; other rows say once, few or many, or leave the size out.

J: TRBJ1-3; D: -; V: TRBV7-2; size: -; CDR3: CASSLSTGSSGNTIYF; DNA: TGTGCCAGCAGCTTGTCGACAGGTAGCTCTGGAAACACCATATATTTT
J: TRBJ1-5; D: TRBD1; V: TRBV27; size: few; CDR3: CASRPWQGARQPQHF; DNA: TGTGCCAGCCGCCCTTGGCAGGGGGCACGGCAGCCCCAGCATTTT
J: TRBJ2-2; D: -; V: TRBV5-4; size: -; CDR3: CASSLEQNTGELFF; DNA: TGTGCCAGCAGCTTAGAACAGAACACCGGGGAGCTGTTTTTT
J: TRBJ1-1; D: -; V: TRBV19; size: -; CDR3: CASSTSTGLNTEAFF; DNA: TGTGCCAGTAGTACATCGACGGGTTTGAACACTGAAGCTTTCTTT
J: TRBJ2-7; D: -; V: TRBV29-1; size: -; CDR3: CSVEADNYEQYF; DNA: TGCAGCGTTGAGGCGGACAACTACGAGCAGTACTTC
J: TRBJ1-1; D: TRBD1; V: TRBV2; size: -; CDR3: CASSEGRTGGMNTEAFF; DNA: TGTGCCAGCAGTGAAGGGAGGACAGGGGGTATGAACACTGAAGCTTTCTTT
J: TRBJ1-1; D: TRBD1; V: TRBV2; size: once; CDR3: CASRRGQGEAFF; DNA: TGTGCCAGCAGGCGCGGACAGGGAGAAGCTTTCTTT
J: TRBJ2-3; D: TRBD2; V: TRBV7-9; size: few; CDR3: CASSMRTSGGATDTQYF; DNA: TGTGCCAGCAGCATGAGGACTAGCGGGGGCGCCACAGATACGCAGTATTTT
J: TRBJ1-2; D: TRBD1; V: TRBV7-9; size: -; CDR3: CASSATTGVRGYGYTF; DNA: TGTGCCAGCAGCGCAACGACAGGGGTTAGGGGGTATGGCTACACCTTC
J: TRBJ2-3; D: TRBD1; V: TRBV28; size: -; CDR3: CASSFLGDRGTDTQYF; DNA: TGTGCCAGCAGTTTTCTCGGGGACAGGGGCACAGATACGCAGTATTTT
J: TRBJ1-3; D: TRBD1; V: TRBV7-7; size: -; CDR3: CASSQTGAGNTIYF; DNA: TGTGCTAGCAGCCAGACAGGGGCTGGAAACACCATATATTTT
J: TRBJ1-2; D: TRBD1; V: TRBV7-2; size: -; CDR3: CASSLDRVGGYTF; DNA: TGTGCCAGCAGCTTGGACAGGGTCGGTGGCTACACCTTC
J: TRBJ2-1; D: TRBD1; V: TRBV4-3; size: many; CDR3: CASSQVGTGGLNEQFF; DNA: TGCGCCAGCAGCCAAGTCGGGACAGGGGGTCTCAATGAGCAGTTCTTC
J: TRBJ1-5; D: -; V: TRBV6-5; size: once; CDR3: CASSNRVNQPQHF; DNA: TGTGCCAGCAGCAACAGGGTGAATCAGCCCCAGCATTTT
J: TRBJ2-5; D: TRBD1; V: TRBV12-5; size: -; CDR3: CASGSMDRGPQETQYF; DNA: TGTGCTAGTGGTTCGATGGACAGGGGGCCTCAAGAGACCCAGTACTTC
J: TRBJ1-2; D: -; V: TRBV9; size: -; CDR3: CASSVEERSNYGYTF; DNA: TGTGCCAGCAGCGTAGAGGAGAGGTCTAACTATGGCTACACCTTC
J: TRBJ1-1; D: -; V: TRBV6-7; size: -; CDR3: CASRRGGGNEAFF; DNA: TGTGCCAGCAGGAGGGGGGGTGGCAATGAAGCTTTCTTT
J: TRBJ2-7; D: -; V: TRBV15; size: -; CDR3: CATSRDSQSGEQYF; DNA: TGTGCCACCAGCAGAGATAGCCAGTCTGGCGAGCAGTACTTC
J: TRBJ2-5; D: TRBD1; V: TRBV5-1; size: -; CDR3: CASTYRQGLETQYF; DNA: TGCGCCAGCACCTACCGACAGGGGTTGGAGACCCAGTACTTC
J: TRBJ1-6; D: TRBD1; V: TRBV27; size: once; CDR3: CASSATGNSPLHF; DNA: TGTGCCAGCAGTGCGACAGGGAATTCACCCCTCCACTTT
J: TRBJ2-5; D: -; V: TRBV5-6; size: -; CDR3: CASSFKETQYF; DNA: TGTGCCAGCAGCTTTAAAGAGACCCAGTACTTC
J: TRBJ2-1; D: -; V: TRBV4-1; size: -; CDR3: CASSQVERSYNEQFF; DNA: TGCGCCAGCAGCCAGGTGGAGAGGTCCTACAATGAGCAGTTCTTC
J: TRBJ2-2; D: TRBD1; V: TRBV6-5; size: -; CDR3: CASSGTATGELFF; DNA: TGTGCCAGCAGTGGGACAGCAACCGGGGAGCTGTTTTTT
J: TRBJ1-2; D: TRBD1; V: TRBV30; size: -; CDR3: CAWSVSGSPGTGGGYTF; DNA: TGTGCCTGGAGCGTTAGCGGGAGTCCCGGGACAGGGGGTGGCTACACCTTC
J: TRBJ2-3; D: -; V: TRBV9; size: few; CDR3: CASSVVPTGGTQYF; DNA: TGTGCCAGCAGCGTAGTACCGACCGGGGGTACGCAGTATTTT
J: TRBJ2-3; D: TRBD1; V: TRBV4-1; size: once; CDR3: CASSHQGGTDTQYF; DNA: TGCGCCAGCAGCCACCAGGGGGGCACAGATACGCAGTATTTT
J: TRBJ1-1; D: TRBD1; V: TRBV29-1; size: -; CDR3: CSAADRGYTEAFF; DNA: TGCAGCGCCGCGGACAGGGGATACACTGAAGCTTTCTTT
J: TRBJ2-3; D: TRBD2; V: TRBV5-1; size: -; CDR3: CASSLGLAGGTDTQYF; DNA: TGCGCCAGCAGCTTGGGACTAGCGGGGGGCACAGATACGCAGTATTTT
J: TRBJ2-3; D: TRBD2; V: TRBV7-9; size: -; CDR3: CAALEGRGDTQYF; DNA: TGTGCCGCTCTGGAGGGGAGGGGAGATACGCAGTATTTT
J: TRBJ1-4; D: -; V: TRBV7-9; size: -; CDR3: CSSSLTGEKLFF; DNA: TGTTCCAGCAGCTTAACGGGTGAAAAACTGTTTTTT
J: TRBJ2-7; D: -; V: TRBV9; size: -; CDR3: CASSVDVGAEQYF; DNA: TGTGCCAGCAGCGTAGATGTTGGAGCCGAGCAGTACTTC
J: TRBJ2-5; D: TRBD2; V: TRBV5-8; size: -; CDR3: CASSLNSGAQGETQYF; DNA: TGTGCCAGCAGCTTGAATAGCGGGGCCCAGGGGGAGACCCAGTACTTC
J: TRBJ2-7; D: -; V: TRBV19; size: once; CDR3: CASSPQAGYEQYF; DNA: TGTGCCAGTAGTCCCCAGGCCGGCTACGAGCAGTACTTC
J: TRBJ2-7; D: -; V: TRBV7-9; size: once; CDR3: CASSSLTGEVYEQYF; DNA: TGTGCCAGCAGCTCCCTAACAGGGGAGGTCTACGAGCAGTACTTC
J: TRBJ1-2; D: -; V: TRBV12-5; size: -; CDR3: CASGNSNYGYTF; DNA: TGTGCTAGTGGTAACAGCAACTATGGCTACACCTTC
J: TRBJ2-7; D: -; V: TRBV5-5; size: -; CDR3: CASSLDSLGYEQYF; DNA: TGTGCCAGCAGCTTAGACTCCCTTGGCTACGAGCAGTACTTC
J: TRBJ2-5; D: TRBD2; V: TRBV6-5; size: -; CDR3: CASSYGGSGGEETQYF; DNA: TGTGCCAGCAGTTACGGTGGTAGCGGGGGGGAAGAGACCCAGTACTTC
J: TRBJ1-2; D: TRBD1; V: TRBV23-1; size: -; CDR3: CASSQLSDRPRSYGYTF; DNA: TGCGCCAGCAGTCAACTTTCGGACAGGCCCAGATCCTATGGCTACACCTTC
J: TRBJ1-2; D: -; V: TRBV29-1; size: -; CDR3: CSVDLGPLRGYTF; DNA: TGCAGCGTTGATTTGGGGCCCTTGAGAGGCTACACCTTC
J: TRBJ2-7; D: TRBD1; V: TRBV7-9; size: -; CDR3: CASNPTGGESEQYF; DNA: TGTGCCAGCAACCCCACAGGGGGCGAGAGCGAGCAGTACTTC
J: TRBJ1-2; D: -; V: TRBV18; size: -; CDR3: CASSPPAGRPNYGYTF; DNA: TGTGCCAGCTCACCACCAGCGGGACGCCCTAACTATGGCTACACCTTC
J: TRBJ2-1; D: TRBD2; V: TRBV12-5; size: -; CDR3: CASGPTHGGGAGEQFF; DNA: TGTGCTAGTGGCCCGACACACGGCGGGGGGGCTGGTGAGCAGTTCTTC
J: TRBJ1-6; D: -; V: TRBV6-4; size: -; CDR3: CASSDGSNSPLHF; DNA: TGTGCCAGCAGTGACGGCAGTAATTCACCCCTCCACTTT
J: TRBJ1-5; D: -; V: TRBV19; size: -; CDR3: CASSLQGRNQPQHF; DNA: TGTGCCAGTAGTTTACAGGGTAGGAATCAGCCCCAGCATTTT
J: TRBJ2-1; D: TRBD2; V: TRBV30; size: -; CDR3: CARKLAGGRISYNEQFF; DNA: TGTGCCCGCAAACTAGCGGGGGGCCGGATCTCCTACAATGAGCAGTTCTTC
J: TRBJ2-1; D: TRBD1; V: TRBV28; size: -; CDR3: CASSSRGPYNEQFF; DNA: TGTGCCAGCAGCTCCAGGGGGCCCTACAATGAGCAGTTCTTC
J: TRBJ2-1; D: TRBD2; V: TRBV19; size: once; CDR3: CASGGISGDTYNEQFF; DNA: TGTGCCAGTGGGGGGATTAGCGGGGATACCTACAATGAGCAGTTCTTC
J: TRBJ1-5; D: TRBD1; V: TRBV7-9; size: -; CDR3: CASSLTGVNQPQHF; DNA: TGTGCCAGCAGCTTGACAGGGGTAAATCAGCCCCAGCATTTT
J: TRBJ2-7; D: TRBD2; V: TRBV10-2; size: -; CDR3: CASSESLAGGEQYF; DNA: TGCGCCAGCAGTGAGAGTCTAGCGGGGGGCGAGCAGTACTTC
J: TRBJ1-4; D: -; V: TRBV5-4; size: -; CDR3: CATRTATNEKLFF; DNA: TGTGCCACCCGGACAGCAACTAATGAAAAACTGTTTTTT
J: TRBJ2-3; D: TRBD2; V: TRBV7-3; size: -; CDR3: CASSLTSGGQEGQYF; DNA: TGTGCCAGCAGCTTAACTAGCGGGGGGCAAGAGGGGCAGTATTTT
J: TRBJ1-5; D: -; V: TRBV19; size: once; CDR3: CASSIWEHQPQHF; DNA: TGTGCCAGTAGTATTTGGGAGCATCAGCCCCAGCATTTT
J: TRBJ2-7; D: TRBD1; V: TRBV25-1; size: -; CDR3: CASSGTGGHEQYF; DNA: TGTGCCAGCTCCGGGACAGGGGGCCACGAGCAGTACTTC